The 30 T cell receptor beta chains below come from one sample, sequenced in a study of vaccination effects on CD4 cells after COVID-19. For these TCRs, the target antigens are not known. Viral peptide pool expansion of antigen-specific CD4+ T cells preceded sequencing in the ViraFEST assay. Researchers isolated CD4+ T cells once about eleven days of culture had elapsed. Vaccine recipients, nucleocapsid antibody negative, had no prior SARS-CoV-2 infection. Assay: immunoSEQ multiplex PCR; the TCRdb copy retains only in-frame clones and omits some. The sample lists 35,000 to 55,000 clones, around 78% occurring once. Sequences were derived from CD4+ T cells from PBMCs cultured with SARS-CoV-2 spike peptides, sampled before COVID-19 vaccination. These receptors were taken from a human donor who received a COVID-19 vaccine.

The chain couples TRBV9 to TRBJ2-3, with D perhaps given as TRBD1 or TRBD2 (5 bases each). The V and J ends lost 0 bases and 9 bases respectively, with 8 bases between them. There are 12 residues in the CDR3. The germline CDR1 and CDR2 sequences are SGDLS and YYNGEE. CDR3 region: CASSVGRETQYF. In DNA form, the CDR3 reads TGTGCCAGCAGCGTAGGCAGGGAGACGCAGTATTTT.

This chain links TRBV5-1 with TRBJ1-3; 7 bases match TRBD1. The CDR3 totals 16 residues. Germline CDR1 is SGHRS and CDR2 is YFSETQ. The junction had 9 bases not matched to a gene; V was cut back by 4 bases and J by 2 bases. This CDR3 is CASSTAGTATGNTIYF. CDR3 sequence (DNA): TGCGCCAGCAGCACGGCCGGGACAGCGACTGGAAACACCATATATTTT.

The rearrangement joins TRBV7-2 to TRBJ1-5; maybe TRBD1 (6 bases). Germline values: CDR1 SGHTA, CDR2 FQGNSA. V lost 4 bases and J lost 6, with 19 bases in between. The CDR3 spans 16 residues. The CDR3 region has the DNA TGTGCCAGCAGCTCGAATGCAGGGGAGAGGAGTCAGCCCCAGCATTTT. It codes for CASSSNAGERSQPQHF. Based on the CDR3 plus reference TRBV7-2 and TRBJ1-5, the full variable domain is GAGVSQSPSNKVTEKGKDVELRCDPISGHTALYWYRQSLGQGLEFLIYFQGNSAPDKSGLPSDRFSAERTGGSVSTLTIQRTQQEDSAVYLCASSSNAGERSQPQHFGDGTRLSIL.

The rearrangement joins TRBV5-1 to TRBJ1-5; D uncertain. Trimming pared 4 bases from V and 2 bases from J, leaving 16 bases between. Germline CDR1 is SGHRS and CDR2 is YFSETQ. The CDR3 loop spans 16 amino acids. The CDR3 here is CASSPDGQSGNQPQHF. CDR3 bases: TGCGCCAGCAGCCCCGATGGCCAGTCGGGCAATCAGCCCCAGCATTTT. Combining the CDR3 with reference TRBV5-1 and TRBJ1-5 gives the whole variable domain KAGVTQTPRYLIKTRGQQVTLSCSPISGHRSVSWYQQTPGQGLQFLFEYFSETQRNKGNFPGRFSGRQFSNSRSEMNVSTLELGDSALYLCASSPDGQSGNQPQHFGDGTRLSIL.

The chain uses TRBV11-1 and TRBJ2-2, with 8 bases lining up with TRBD2. Germline CDR1 SGHAT, CDR2 FQDESV (reference sequence). CDR3 size: 15 residues. The V and J ends lost 1 base and 5 bases, in that order; junction bases with no gene match: 3. The CDR3 nucleotides read TGTGCCAGCAGCTTAGATCGGGGGGGAACCGGGGAGCTGTTTTTT. Its protein is CASSLDRGGTGELFF. Full variable domain (rest looked up from reference TRBV11-1 and TRBJ2-2): EAEVAQSPRYKITEKSQAVAFWCDPISGHATLYWYRQILGQGPELLVQFQDESVVDDSQLPKDRFSAERLKGVDSTLKIQPAELGDSAMYLCASSLDRGGTGELFFGEGSRLTVL.

This chain uses TRBV18 with TRBJ2-1; 7 bases agree with TRBD1. This CDR3 is 15 amino acids long. Germline loops: CDR1 KGHSH, CDR2 LQKENI. The trim removed 3 bases at V and 5 bases at J, leaving 7 bases unmatched. In nucleotides, the CDR3 is TGTGCCAGCTCACCTACGAGGGGGCAAAACAATGAGCAGTTCTTC. Encoded protein: CASSPTRGQNNEQFF.

V usage is TRBV28 and J usage is TRBJ1-1; a weak D match, TRBD1 (5 bases). This CDR3 has 16 residues. Per germline, CDR1 MDHEN and CDR2 SYDVKM. Trimming took off 5 bases at V and 0 bases at J, with 16 bases between the two ends. The CDR3 sequence: CASSMGTSGVNTEAFF. Written as DNA, the CDR3 is TGTGCCAGCAGTATGGGTACATCGGGGGTGAACACTGAAGCTTTCTTT.

CDR3 DNA: TGTGCCAGCAGCGGGACCTTATGGGGGGACACTGAAGCTTTCTTT. Its translation is CASSGTLWGDTEAFF. The genes are TRBV9 and TRBJ1-1; D may be TRBD1 (5 bases). V was cut by 3 bases and J by 3 bases, with 15 bases left in between. This CDR3 has 15 residues. CDR1 and CDR2 from the germline V gene are SGDLS and YYNGEE.

V gene TRBV5-1 combines with J gene TRBJ1-3; 7 nucleotides align to TRBD1. The CDR3 is 16 amino acids. V lost 2 bases to trimming and J lost 1 base; unmatched junction nucleotides: 6. Per germline, CDR1 SGHRS and CDR2 YFSETQ. CDR3 DNA sequence: TGCGCCAGCAGCTTAACAGGGGCCGATTCTGGAAACACCATATATTTT. It encodes CASSLTGADSGNTIYF.

This clone was seen only a few times. The CDR3 DNA sequence: TGTGCCAGCAGCTTACAGTTATACAATGAGCAGTTCTTC. Translated: CASSLQLYNEQFF. This chain joins TRBV5-4 and TRBJ2-1; D is ambiguous. Germline CDR1 is SGHNT and CDR2 is YYREEE (reference sequence). Trimming left V 2 bases short and J 4 bases short, with 7 bases between. The CDR3 has 13 residues.

The V call is TRBV4-3, the J call TRBJ2-3; 7 bases match TRBD2. The length of the CDR3 is 21 residues. The V segment lost 0 bases and the J segment 2 bases; nucleotides outside the gene matches: 20. Germline loops: CDR1 LGHNA, CDR2 YSLEER. The CDR3 is CASSQDIAARGTLRNTDTQYF. The CDR3 DNA is TGCGCCAGCAGCCAAGATATTGCCGCGCGGGGGACCCTTAGAAACACAGATACGCAGTATTTT.

The sample holds a few counts of this clone. The gene calls are TRBV6-5 and TRBJ1-3; no firm D call. The CDR3 covers 15 residues. V lost 0 bases, J lost 4 bases, and 10 bases lay in between. CDR1 and CDR2 from the germline V gene are MNHEY and SVGAGI. CDR3 DNA sequence: TGTGCCAGCAGTTACTCGAGGCGGCACGGAAACACCATATATTTT. It specifies CASSYSRRHGNTIYF.

The chain uses TRBV24-1 and TRBJ2-1; D might be TRBD1 (5 bases). V lost 2 bases and J lost 7, with 14 bases in between. The CDR3 sequence is 15 residues long. Germline CDR1 and CDR2: KGHDR and SFDVKD. The CDR3 spells CATSDSSRAVNEQFF. The CDR3 DNA is TGTGCCACCAGTGATTCAAGCAGGGCCGTTAATGAGCAGTTCTTC.

The chain joins TRBV7-2 to TRBJ2-3; D may be TRBD1 (6 bases). The CDR3 is made up of 17 amino acids. Looked up from germline, CDR1 is SGHTA and CDR2 is FQGNSA. V lost 3 bases and J 1 base, leaving 17 bases between the germline ends. CDR3 DNA sequence: TGTGCCAGCAGCTTGCTTCCCACCGGACAGCGCACAGATACGCAGTATTTT. It codes for CASSLLPTGQRTDTQYF.

This clone was recorded a few times. Compared with germline, one end of the junction differs, possibly owing to a read error. This chain joins TRBV27 and TRBJ1-2; 7 bases match TRBD1. Germline CDR1 reads MNHEY; CDR2 reads SMNVEV (reference sequence). The CDR3 covers 11 residues. The CDR3 loop is CASSSGTEIIF. The CDR3 DNA reads as TGTGCCAGCAGTAGCGGGACAGAGATTATCTTC.

The chain has TRBV10-2 and TRBJ2-2, with 14 bases identical to TRBD2. Germline loops: CDR1 WSHSY, CDR2 SAAADI. The junction had 7 bases not matched to a gene; V was cut back by 4 bases and J by 6 bases. CDR3 size: 17 residues. CDR3 in DNA: TGCGCCAGCAGTGGACTAGCGGGGGGGCCGTACGCCGGGGAGCTGTTTTTT. Its translation is CASSGLAGGPYAGELFF.

This chain connects TRBV7-2 to TRBJ2-5; 13 bases are shared with TRBD2. V was clipped by 2 bases and J by 4 bases; unmatched bases: 7. CDR3 size: 17 residues. The germline CDR1 and CDR2 sequences are SGHTA and FQGNSA. The CDR3 loop is CASSLRRLAGGRETQYF. For the CDR3, the DNA is TGTGCCAGCAGCTTACGCCGACTAGCGGGGGGAAGAGAGACCCAGTACTTC.

This chain uses TRBV3-1 (or the pseudogene TRBV3-2) with TRBJ2-5; 15 nucleotides match TRBD2. CDR1 is LGHDT and CDR2 is YNNKEL in the germline V gene (reference sequence). V lost 4 bases and J lost 6; bases outside the gene matches: 6. This CDR3 has 16 residues. CDR3 nucleotide sequence: TGTGCCAGCAGCCCAGGGACTAGCGGGGGGTATAAGACCCAGTACTTC. Translation: CASSPGTSGGYKTQYF.

The chain recombines TRBV11-2 with TRBJ2-7; D is unclear. The V end was cut by 5 bases, the J end by 4 bases, with 9 bases between. Germline V gives CDR1 SGHAT, CDR2 FQNNGV. The CDR3 spans 12 residues. The CDR3 region has the DNA TGTGCCAGCAGCCACTCTACATACGAGCAGTACGTC. Protein sequence: CASSHSTYEQYV.

The rearrangement links TRBV10-3 to TRBJ1-5; 8 nucleotides agree with TRBD1. The CDR3 is 16 residues long. The germline V gene encodes CDR1 ENHRY and CDR2 SYGVKD. V gave up 0 bases and J gave up 5 bases; unmatched junction bases: 6. The DNA for the CDR3 is TGTGCCATCAGTGAGTCGATAGACAGGGGAGATCAGCCCCAGCATTTT. This sequence encodes CAISESIDRGDQPQHF.

The J gene is TRBJ2-1, the V gene TRBV6-5; D not resolved. Between the trimmed V and J ends, which lost 5 bases and 8 bases, there was a span of 19 bases. Germline loops: CDR1 MNHEY, CDR2 SVGAGI. This CDR3 is 15 amino acids long. CDR3 residues: CASSPPGPVIDEQFF. In DNA form, the CDR3 reads TGTGCCAGCAGTCCCCCGGGCCCCGTTATAGATGAGCAGTTCTTC.

V gene TRBV28 combines with J gene TRBJ2-3; tentatively, D is TRBD1 or TRBD2 (6 bases each). Germline V gene sequence: CDR1 MDHEN, CDR2 SYDVKM. This CDR3 region has 15 residues. The V and J ends lost 6 bases and 0 bases respectively, with 13 bases between them. The CDR3 nucleotides are TGTGCCAGCAGCGAAGGGGGGAGGAGCACAGATACGCAGTATTTT. It yields the protein CASSEGGRSTDTQYF. Full variable domain (remainder filled in from reference TRBV28 and TRBJ2-3): DVKVTQSSRYLVKRTGEKVFLECVQDMDHENMFWYRQDPGLGLRLIYFSYDVKMKEKGDIPEGYSVSREKKERFSLILESASTNQTSMYLCASSEGGRSTDTQYFGPGTRLTVL.

The V call is TRBV5-1, the J call TRBJ2-4, with D perhaps given as TRBD1 or TRBD2 (6 bases each). Germline V CDR1 and CDR2: SGHRS, YFSETQ. CDR3 size: 20 residues. Between the trimmed V and J ends, which lost 4 bases and 3 bases, there was a span of 29 bases. Written as DNA, the CDR3 is TGCGCCAGCAGCCGCACGCCCCCTTTACAGGGAACGGGGGTCAAAAACATTCAGTACTTC. Protein sequence: CASSRTPPLQGTGVKNIQYF.

This sequence joins TRBV5-1 and TRBJ1-1; a weak D match, TRBD1 (5 bases). Germline V gene lookup returns CDR1 SGHRS and CDR2 YFSETQ. V lost 4 bases, J lost 2 bases, and 15 bases lay in between. The CDR3 is made up of 15 amino acids. DNA for the CDR3: TGCGCCAGCAGCCTCGGGGGGGGTACCAACACTGAAGCTTTCTTT. Encoded protein: CASSLGGGTNTEAFF.

The chain has TRBV5-1 and TRBJ1-1, with no clear D. The CDR3 sequence is 14 residues long. Germline V gene lookup returns CDR1 SGHRS and CDR2 YFSETQ. Trimming took off 1 base at V and 1 base at J, with 8 bases between the two ends. CDR3 sequence: CASSLSFGNTEAFF. In DNA, the CDR3 is TGCGCCAGCAGCTTGAGTTTCGGGAACACTGAAGCTTTCTTT.

V and J are TRBV5-1 and TRBJ1-5; no definite D call. Germline CDR1 and CDR2: SGHRS and YFSETQ. This CDR3 spans 14 amino acids. Trimming removed 2 bases from V and 6 bases from J, with 12 bases in between. CDR3: CASSLVLGSQPQHF. In nucleotides, the CDR3 is TGCGCCAGCAGCTTAGTTCTAGGAAGTCAGCCCCAGCATTTT.

The chain links TRBV11-3 to TRBJ1-1; no definite D call. Trimming cost V 4 bases and J 7 bases, with 10 bases left between them. The CDR3 spans 12 residues. The germline CDR1 and CDR2 sequences are SGHNT and YENEEA. CDR3 bases: TGTGCCAGCAGCTCCCCAGGAGTTGAAGCTTTCTTT. The encoded protein is CASSSPGVEAFF.

The sample holds a few counts of this clone. This chain uses TRBV7-9 with TRBJ2-3; D gene uncertain. Trimming cost V 5 bases and J 3 bases, with 6 bases left between them. The CDR3 has 12 amino acids. Germline loops: CDR1 SEHNR, CDR2 FQNEAQ (reference sequence). The CDR3 here is CASSRETDTQYF. As DNA, the CDR3 is TGTGCCAGCAGCCGCGAGACAGATACGCAGTATTTT.

The chain carries TRBV6-4 and TRBJ1-2, with 7 positions matching TRBD1. The germline CDR1 and CDR2 sequences are MRHNA and SNTAGT. The CDR3 is made up of 15 amino acids. V dropped 4 bases and J dropped 4; count of bases not matched to a gene: 9. The CDR3 loop is CASSVNQGQSYGYTF. DNA for the CDR3: TGTGCCAGCAGTGTAAACCAGGGACAGAGCTATGGCTACACCTTC.

The chain links TRBV5-1 to TRBJ1-3, with TRBD1 matching 8 bases. With 1 base clipped from V and 4 bases from J, the junction kept 1 base outside the gene matches. The CDR3 totals 14 residues. Per germline, CDR1 SGHRS and CDR2 YFSETQ. The CDR3: CASSLQGAGNTIYF. The DNA of the CDR3 is TGCGCCAGCAGCTTGCAGGGGGCGGGAAACACCATATATTTT. Looking up the rest from reference TRBV5-1 and TRBJ1-3 gives the full variable domain: KAGVTQTPRYLIKTRGQQVTLSCSPISGHRSVSWYQQTPGQGLQFLFEYFSETQRNKGNFPGRFSGRQFSNSRSEMNVSTLELGDSALYLCASSLQGAGNTIYFGEGSWLTVV.